This T cell receptor beta chain was profiled in a study of blood T cell repertoires in COVID-19. The participants were between roughly 18 and 100 years old and came from about two dozen US areas. Membership in each cohort depended on participant-reported clinical history. Recovery among Cohort 3 donors was established by two negative PCRs, clearance, or symptom resolution. TCRdb's table, derived via immunoSEQ multiplex PCR, lists solely in-frame clones and lacks some. Of over 100,000 clones detected, 84% appear once; the ten largest clones hold under 4%. The clonotype was recovered from a woman younger than 45 who had recovered from COVID-19. Material for sequencing was PBMCs or T cells enriched from blood (not recorded which).

DNA of the CDR3: TGTGCCAGCAGACCAACAGGGAATCAGCCCCAGCATTTT. This translates into CASRPTGNQPQHF. The chain uses TRBV2 and TRBJ1-5, with a weak D call TRBD1 (6 bases). CDR3 length: 13 residues. Trimming stripped 6 bases from V and 4 bases from J, with 10 bases between. Germline V gene data show CDR1 as SNHLY and CDR2 as FYNNEI.